Listed below are T cell receptor beta chains from one sample, sequenced in a study of glioma-infiltrating T cells. TCRdb used MiXCR to reprocess the multiplex PCR reads, holding one entry per CDR3 protein. This table holds under 150,000 distinct CDR3 sequences, roughly two fifths found once. The material sequenced was glioma tissue, nonneoplastic brain tissue, or PBMCs (not recorded which). These receptors all stem from a human donor with low-grade glioma or glioblastoma, undergoing nonglioma brain surgery, or in good health (not recorded which). Both conserved end residues are part of each CDR3. D genes are given only for firm matches. Where a row states a size, it is once, few, many or the class of an expanded clone; other rows omit it.

CDR3aa: CASSLDGSGGETQYF
CDR3nt: TGTGCCAGCAGCTTAGATGGTAGCGGTGGGGAGACCCAGTACTTC
j_gene: TRBJ2-5
v_gene: TRBV7-2
d_gene: NA
abundance: NA

CDR3aa: CASSQDRGSGNTIYF
CDR3nt: TGCGCCAGCAGCCAAGATCGCGGCTCTGGAAACACCATATATTTT
j_gene: TRBJ1-3
v_gene: TRBV4-3
d_gene: NA
abundance: few

CDR3aa: CASSPLSLAKNIQYF
CDR3nt: TGTGCCAGCAGTCCTCTTAGCCTAGCCAAAAACATTCAGTACTTC
j_gene: TRBJ2-4
v_gene: TRBV28
d_gene: NA
abundance: few

CDR3aa: CASRRRENAEAFF
CDR3nt: TGTGCCAGCAGGCGGCGGGAGAACGCTGAAGCTTTCTTT
j_gene: TRBJ1-1
v_gene: TRBV27
d_gene: NA
abundance: NA

CDR3aa: CASSLAGDRGTDTQYF
CDR3nt: TGTGCCAGCAGCTTAGCGGGGGACAGGGGCACAGATACGCAGTATTTT
j_gene: TRBJ2-3
v_gene: TRBV7-9
d_gene: TRBD1
abundance: once

CDR3aa: CASSPQGGGETQYF
CDR3nt: TGTGCCAGCAGTCCTCAGGGAGGGGGGGAGACCCAGTACTTC
j_gene: TRBJ2-5
v_gene: TRBV27
d_gene: NA
abundance: NA

CDR3aa: CASSLPGSTDTQYF
CDR3nt: TGTGCCAGCAGCCTTCCCGGCAGCACAGATACGCAGTATTTT
j_gene: TRBJ2-3
v_gene: TRBV7-9
d_gene: NA
abundance: few

CDR3aa: CASSLTTQETQYF
CDR3nt: TGTGCCAGCAGCTTGACTACCCAAGAGACCCAGTACTTC
j_gene: TRBJ2-5
v_gene: TRBV7-2
d_gene: NA
abundance: few

CDR3aa: CASSFSFGTEDSPLHF
CDR3nt: TGTGCCAGCAGCTTTTCCTTCGGGACAGAGGATTCACCCCTCCACTTT
j_gene: TRBJ1-6
v_gene: TRBV7-2
d_gene: TRBD1
abundance: NA

CDR3aa: CASKDVRRTEAFF
CDR3nt: TGCGCCAGCAAAGACGTGAGGCGCACTGAAGCTTTCTTT
j_gene: TRBJ1-1
v_gene: TRBV4-1
d_gene: NA
abundance: NA

CDR3aa: CASRTKGTSYNEQFF
CDR3nt: TGTGCCAGCAGGACGAAGGGGACATCCTACAATGAGCAGTTCTTC
j_gene: TRBJ2-1
v_gene: TRBV7-2
d_gene: NA
abundance: few

CDR3aa: CSAFSDTQYF
CDR3nt: TGCAGTGCTTTCTCAGATACGCAGTATTTT
j_gene: TRBJ2-3
v_gene: TRBV20-1
d_gene: NA
abundance: NA

CDR3aa: CARSRDRSHPEQFF
CDR3nt: TGTGCCCGCAGCCGAGACAGGTCCCACCCTGAGCAGTTCTTC
j_gene: TRBJ2-1
v_gene: TRBV7-2
d_gene: NA
abundance: NA

CDR3aa: CASSSGNTRYTEAFF
CDR3nt: TGCGCCAGCAGCTCGGGGAATACACGATACACTGAAGCTTTCTTT
j_gene: TRBJ1-1
v_gene: TRBV5-1
d_gene: NA
abundance: once

CDR3aa: CSARSSGDQETQYF
CDR3nt: TGCAGTGCTAGATCTAGCGGAGACCAAGAGACCCAGTACTTC
j_gene: TRBJ2-5
v_gene: TRBV20-1
d_gene: TRBD2
abundance: few

CDR3aa: CASNRGLGETQYF
CDR3nt: TGTGCCAGCAACAGGGGTTTAGGAGAGACCCAGTACTTC
j_gene: TRBJ2-5
v_gene: TRBV2
d_gene: TRBD1
abundance: NA

CDR3aa: CASTAFQGIGYEQYF
CDR3nt: TGTGCCAGCACCGCATTTCAGGGGATCGGCTACGAGCAGTACTTC
j_gene: TRBJ2-7
v_gene: TRBV6-5
d_gene: NA
abundance: once

CDR3aa: CASRTSGGHTDTQYF
CDR3nt: TGTGCCAGCAGGACGAGCGGGGGCCACACAGATACGCAGTATTTT
j_gene: TRBJ2-3
v_gene: TRBV2
d_gene: TRBD2
abundance: NA

CDR3aa: CATSAAGNTGELFF
CDR3nt: TGTGCCACCAGTGCCGCGGGGAACACCGGGGAGCTGTTTTTT
j_gene: TRBJ2-2
v_gene: TRBV24-1
d_gene: NA
abundance: NA

CDR3aa: CASSLQSGGSYEQYF
CDR3nt: TGTGCCAGCAGCCTCCAAAGCGGGGGCTCCTACGAGCAGTACTTC
j_gene: TRBJ2-7
v_gene: TRBV6-5
d_gene: TRBD2
abundance: NA

CDR3aa: CASRGVGQPQHF
CDR3nt: TGTGCCAGCAGGGGGGTAGGGCAGCCCCAGCATTTT
j_gene: TRBJ1-5
v_gene: TRBV6-5
d_gene: NA
abundance: few

CDR3aa: CASRKRGGLSNEQFF
CDR3nt: TGTGCCAGCAGGAAGCGGGGGGGCCTATCTAATGAGCAGTTCTTC
j_gene: TRBJ2-1
v_gene: TRBV6-2/TRBV6-3
d_gene: TRBD2
abundance: NA

CDR3aa: CASSPMQLDTIYF
CDR3nt: TGTGCCAGCAGCCCCATGCAACTGGACACCATATATTTT
j_gene: TRBJ1-3
v_gene: TRBV7-9
d_gene: NA
abundance: few

CDR3aa: CASRWDRVNSPLHF
CDR3nt: TGTGCCAGCAGGTGGGACAGGGTTAATTCACCCCTCCACTTT
j_gene: TRBJ1-6
v_gene: TRBV6-1
d_gene: TRBD1
abundance: few

CDR3aa: CASSESVAATPQFF
CDR3nt: TGTGCCAGCAGTGAGTCCGTAGCCGCAACGCCGCAGTTCTTC
j_gene: TRBJ2-1
v_gene: TRBV2
d_gene: NA
abundance: NA

CDR3aa: CASRQQGANPGNTIYF
CDR3nt: TGTGCCAGCAGACAACAGGGGGCAAACCCTGGAAACACCATATATTTT
j_gene: TRBJ1-3
v_gene: TRBV6-1
d_gene: TRBD1
abundance: few

CDR3aa: CASSYTGGYTF
CDR3nt: TGTGCCAGCAGTTACACGGGCGGCTACACCTTC
j_gene: TRBJ1-2
v_gene: TRBV6-2/TRBV6-3
d_gene: NA
abundance: few